The 31 T cell receptor beta chains given below trace back to one sample, sequenced in a study of beta chain features in type 1 diabetes. Of the isolated RNA, all was reverse transcribed, and so the sequenced material was expressed TCRB transcripts. The assay was immunoSEQ multiplex PCR, and TCRdb's table has in-frame clones only and misses some. The repertoire holds around 500,000 clones, with around 10% as singletons. The sequencing input was naive CD4+ T cells from blood. The receptors were sampled from a woman under 30 in good health.

This clone was counted once. One junction end disagrees with the germline gene, perhaps due to a read error. The chain recombines TRBV2 with TRBJ1-5; no reliable D call. This CDR3 spans 13 amino acids. The germline V gene has CDR1 SNHLY and CDR2 FYNNEI. The CDR3 sequence is CASSEGGIQPQHF. The DNA for the CDR3 is TGTGCCAGCAGCGAAGGCGGGATTCAGCCCCAGCATTTT.

This clone was counted between two and nine times. CDR3 sequence reads: CASSLGQGVYNEQFF. CDR3 DNA: TGTGCCAGCAGCTTGGGACAGGGGGTTTACAATGAGCAGTTCTTC. The rearrangement joins TRBV7-9 to TRBJ2-1; 11 bases are a match to TRBD1. CDR3 length: 15 residues. With V trimmed by 3 bases and J by 4 bases, 2 bases remained unmatched. In germline, CDR1 is SEHNR, CDR2 FQNEAQ (reference sequence).

This clone was counted a few times. The chain has TRBV27 and TRBJ2-1; 7 nucleotides line up with TRBD1. Trimming took 4 bases from V and 6 from J; bases not matched to a gene: 6. The CDR3 length is 14 residues. In germline, CDR1 is MNHEY, CDR2 SMNVEV (reference sequence). The CDR3 loop is CASSWGQRSNEQFF. CDR3 nucleotide sequence: TGTGCCAGCAGTTGGGGACAGCGGAGCAATGAGCAGTTCTTC.

The chain couples TRBV9 to TRBJ2-1; D might be TRBD1 (6 bases). V lost 3 bases, J lost 7 bases, and 17 bases lay in between. Looked up from germline, CDR1 is SGDLS and CDR2 is YYNGEE. The CDR3 totals 15 residues. Here the CDR3 reads CASSDQGKTINEQFF. In DNA, the CDR3 is TGTGCCAGCAGCGACCAGGGGAAGACAATAAATGAGCAGTTCTTC.

There are a few counts of this clone. The chain couples TRBV6-1 to TRBJ1-2; unclear D gene. V was trimmed by 4 bases and J by 8 bases, leaving 23 bases between them. The CDR3 has 16 residues. CDR1 and CDR2 from the germline V gene are MNHNS and SASEGT. CDR3 loop: CASSVPRRVSLGGYTF. As DNA, the CDR3 is TGTGCCAGCAGTGTACCTCGGAGGGTTTCCTTGGGAGGCTACACCTTC.

The chain employs TRBV7-4 and TRBJ2-1; tentatively, D is TRBD2 (5 bases). Germline-derived CDR1 and CDR2 are SGHVT and SQSDAQ. Trimming removed 5 bases at V and 2 bases at J, with 19 bases between. The CDR3 has 17 amino acids. CDR3 loop: CASSIRCGLAPYNEQFF. In DNA form, the CDR3 reads TGTGCCAGCAGCATAAGGTGTGGGCTAGCCCCCTACAATGAGCAGTTCTTC.

This clone was picked up a small number of times. The chain links TRBV5-1 to TRBJ2-1, with TRBD1 as a possible D gene (5 bases). The length of the CDR3 is 13 residues. Germline lookup yields CDR1 SGHRS and CDR2 YFSETQ. Trimming removed 4 bases from V and 8 bases from J, with 13 bases in between. In DNA, the CDR3 is TGCGCCAGCAGCGAAATTCAGGGCTATGAGCAGTTCTTC. Translating gives CASSEIQGYEQFF. The full variable domain, with the rest looked up from reference TRBV5-1 and TRBJ2-1, is KAGVTQTPRYLIKTRGQQVTLSCSPISGHRSVSWYQQTPGQGLQFLFEYFSETQRNKGNFPGRFSGRQFSNSRSEMNVSTLELGDSALYLCASSEIQGYEQFFGPGTRLTVL.

The chain uses TRBV27 and TRBJ1-1, with a tentative D call TRBD1 (6 bases). The V gene's germline CDR1 is MNHEY and CDR2 SMNVEV (reference sequence). Trimming cost V 4 bases and J 1 base, with 10 bases left between them. The CDR3 contains 14 residues. This CDR3 reads CASSSDRRNTEAFF. In DNA form, the CDR3 reads TGTGCCAGCAGTTCGGACAGAAGGAACACTGAAGCTTTCTTT.

This clone was recorded a few times. V is TRBV9 and J is TRBJ2-1; D not certain. CDR3 size: 13 residues. Trimming shortened V by 0 bases and J by 5 bases, and 6 bases separated the two germline ends. The germline gives CDR1 SGDLS, CDR2 YYNGEE. The DNA of the CDR3 is TGTGCCAGCAGCGTAGGAACCGACAATGAGCAGTTCTTC. Translation: CASSVGTDNEQFF.

This rearrangement joins TRBV6-5 to TRBJ1-1; the match to TRBD1 covers 7 bases. V gave up 4 bases and J gave up 4 bases; unmatched junction bases: 6. Germline assignment: CDR1 MNHEY and CDR2 SVGAGI. The CDR3 totals 14 residues. CDR3 in DNA: TGTGCCAGCAGTTCCCTCCGGGACAGCACTGAAGCTTTCTTT. It codes for CASSSLRDSTEAFF.

J is TRBJ2-1 and V is TRBV2; D uncertain. Germline CDR1 is SNHLY and CDR2 is FYNNEI. V lost 6 bases and J 0 bases, leaving 9 bases between the germline ends. The CDR3 is 14 residues long. The DNA of the CDR3 is TGTGCCAGCAGCTTCGACATCTCCTACAATGAGCAGTTCTTC. Amino acids: CASSFDISYNEQFF.

This clone occurred many times. The gene calls are TRBV4-3 and TRBJ2-5; unclear D gene. CDR3 length: 11 residues. The V end was cut by 5 bases, the J end by 5 bases, with 6 bases between. Germline CDR1 reads LGHNA; CDR2 reads YSLEER. CDR3 residues: CASSGRETQYF. DNA of the CDR3: TGCGCCAGCAGCGGACGGGAGACCCAGTACTTC.

This clone was detected a few times. The chain uses TRBV7-2 and TRBJ2-5, with D tentatively TRBD2 (5 bases). Trimming pared 2 bases from V and 9 bases from J, leaving 10 bases between. CDR3 length equals 12 residues. Germline V gives CDR1 SGHTA, CDR2 FQGNSA. CDR3 amino acids: CASSLPGGAQYF. CDR3 DNA sequence: TGTGCCAGCAGCTTACCCGGAGGCGCCCAGTACTTC.

The chain has TRBV7-8 and TRBJ2-1, with D unresolved. CDR3 length equals 15 residues. V was shortened by 2 bases and J by 2 bases, with 10 bases between the two germline ends. Germline-derived CDR1 and CDR2 are SGHVS and FQNEAQ. CDR3 DNA sequence: TGTGCCAGCAGCTTACTCGTGGCGACCTACAATGAGCAGTTCTTC. It encodes CASSLLVATYNEQFF. The full variable domain, rest sourced from reference TRBV7-8 and TRBJ2-1, is GAGVSQSPRYKVAKRGQDVALRCDPISGHVSLFWYQQALGQGPEFLTYFQNEAQLDKSGLPSDRFFAERPEGSVSTLKIQRTQQEDSAVYLCASSLLVATYNEQFFGPGTRLTVL.

V and J are TRBV10-3 and TRBJ2-3; tentative D call: TRBD1 (6 bases). There are 13 residues in the CDR3. V lost 7 bases to trimming and J lost 2 bases, with 10 bases between them. Germline V gene data show CDR1 as ENHRY and CDR2 as SYGVKD. The CDR3 DNA sequence: TGTGCCATCAACCAGGGGATCACAGATACGCAGTATTTT. It translates to CAINQGITDTQYF.

V usage is TRBV11-2 and J usage is TRBJ2-5, with D possibly TRBD1 on 6 matching bases. This CDR3 contains 15 residues. CDR1 SGHAT and CDR2 FQNNGV come from the germline V gene. V lost 5 bases to trimming and J lost 1 base, with 14 bases between them. CDR3 sequence: CASSAFQGFQETQYF. The CDR3 DNA sequence: TGTGCCAGCAGCGCCTTCCAGGGGTTCCAAGAGACCCAGTACTTC.

This clone was seen a few times. J is TRBJ1-2 and V is TRBV19, with D possibly being TRBD1 (5 bases). V lost 3 bases, J lost 1 base, and 12 bases lay in between. Germline assignment: CDR1 LNHDA and CDR2 SQIVND (reference sequence). The CDR3 is made up of 15 amino acids. The CDR3 coding sequence is TGTGCCAGTAGTATCGACAGAGCAAATAACTATGGCTACACCTTC. This encodes CASSIDRANNYGYTF.

In this sample, this clone turned up a few times. The chain couples TRBV9 to TRBJ1-1, with D hard to call. Germline V CDR1 and CDR2: SGDLS, YYNGEE. With 2 bases removed from V and 9 bases from J, the gap between germline ends came to 17 bases. This CDR3 has 14 amino acids. DNA for the CDR3: TGTGCCAGCAGCGTTTCGTCTGGTGGCGGAAAAGCTTTCTTT. It translates to CASSVSSGGGKAFF.

As DNA, the CDR3 is TGTGCCAGCAGCTCAGGGCCCCGCACAGATACGCAGTATTTT. It specifies CASSSGPRTDTQYF. The chain recombines TRBV7-2 with TRBJ2-3; tentatively, D is TRBD1 (5 bases). The CDR3 is made up of 14 amino acids. With 4 bases removed from V and 1 base from J, the gap between germline ends came to 9 bases. Germline V CDR1 and CDR2: SGHTA, FQGNSA.

J is TRBJ2-5 and V is TRBV7-3; a possible D gene is TRBD1 (6 bases). Trimming left V 1 base short and J 3 bases short, with 6 bases between. Per germline, CDR1 SGHTA and CDR2 FQGTGA. This CDR3 has 13 residues. The CDR3 region is CASSLNREETQYF. The CDR3 DNA reads as TGTGCCAGCAGCTTAAACAGGGAAGAGACCCAGTACTTC.

The rearrangement uses TRBV7-2 and TRBJ1-1; 9 nucleotides align to TRBD1. This CDR3 contains 19 residues. Germline CDR1 SGHTA, CDR2 FQGNSA. Germline trimming cut 6 bases from V and 1 base from J; bases unmatched to any gene: 18. CDR3 residues: CASSLRQKGTGSSNTEAFF. CDR3 bases: TGTGCCAGCAGTCTCCGCCAAAAGGGGACAGGGTCGTCGAACACTGAAGCTTTCTTT.

This clone occurred a few times. The chain joins TRBV4-1 to TRBJ1-4; perhaps TRBD1 as D (5 bases). This CDR3 has 13 residues. Germline CDR1 and CDR2: MGHRA and YSYEKL. Between the trimmed V and J ends, which lost 4 bases and 4 bases, there was a span of 7 bases. The chain's CDR3 is CASSPGGNEKLFF. The CDR3 bases are TGCGCCAGCAGCCCGGGGGGTAATGAAAAACTGTTTTTT.

The rearrangement joins TRBV29-1 to TRBJ1-4; D ambiguous. V lost 6 bases to trimming and J lost 4 bases, with 12 bases between them. The CDR3 has 13 residues. CDR1 and CDR2 (germline): SQVTM, ANQGSEA. CDR3 nucleotides: TGCAGCGTCAGCTGGTCTTATAATGAAAAACTGTTTTTT. This gives the protein CSVSWSYNEKLFF.

The chain joins TRBV5-1 to TRBJ2-5; D unresolved. This CDR3 spans 11 amino acids. Looked up from germline, CDR1 is SGHRS and CDR2 is YFSETQ. V was shortened by 6 bases and J by 4 bases, with 7 bases between the two germline ends. CDR3 loop: CASMLAETQYF. The CDR3 bases are TGCGCCAGCATGTTAGCAGAGACCCAGTACTTC.

This clone was counted many times. The V call is TRBV16, the J call TRBJ1-4; D not certain. Trimming took off 4 bases at V and 13 bases at J, with 13 bases between the two ends. CDR1 is KGHSY, CDR2 FQNENV, per germline. The CDR3 is made up of 12 amino acids. CDR3 sequence (DNA): TGTGCCAGCAGCCCCTCGGCCGGTAGACTGTTTTTT. This gives the protein CASSPSAGRLFF.

This chain uses TRBV7-9 with TRBJ2-7; 12 positions match TRBD2. Germline lookup yields CDR1 SEHNR and CDR2 FQNEAQ (reference sequence). V lost 1 base to trimming and J lost 4 bases; unmatched junction nucleotides: 2. The CDR3 is 15 amino acids. DNA for the CDR3: TGTGCCAGCAGCTTAGGACTAGCGGGAGTGTACGAGCAGTACTTC. It translates to CASSLGLAGVYEQYF.

The genes are TRBV19 and TRBJ2-1; possibly TRBD1 for D (7 bases). Trimming took off 6 bases at V and 0 bases at J, with 18 bases between the two ends. The CDR3 spans 17 residues. Per germline, CDR1 LNHDA and CDR2 SQIVND (reference sequence). The CDR3 DNA sequence: TGTGCCAGTAGGCGGGAAGGGGGCCTGAGCTCCTACAATGAGCAGTTCTTC. Translating gives CASRREGGLSSYNEQFF.

With respect to this clone: Within the sample, other DNA sequences also encode this same CDR3. This sequence joins TRBV15 and TRBJ1-2; D unclear. The germline V gene has CDR1 LNHNV and CDR2 YYDKDF (reference sequence). This CDR3 comprises 12 residues. V was cut by 0 bases and J by 4 bases, with 3 bases left in between. CDR3 in DNA: TGTGCCACCAGCAGAGAAGGCTATGGCTACACCTTC. As protein: CATSREGYGYTF.

This rearrangement joins TRBV25-1 to TRBJ1-4; TRBD1 aligns across 7 bases. The CDR3 runs 15 residues. CDR1 is MGHDK, CDR2 SYGVNS, per germline. V shed 4 bases, J shed 2 bases, and the junction held 4 bases outside the gene matches. CDR3 residues: CASSGIRGTNEKLFF. DNA of the CDR3: TGTGCCAGCAGTGGAATCAGGGGGACTAATGAAAAACTGTTTTTT.

The chain is built from TRBV6-6 and TRBJ1-2; 7 nucleotides align to TRBD1. Trimming took 8 bases from V and 7 from J; bases not matched to a gene: 13. Germline lookup yields CDR1 MNHNY and CDR2 SVGAGI (reference sequence). CDR3 size: 14 residues. CDR3 in amino acids: CASSPIGQEAGYTF. The CDR3 nucleotides read TGTGCCAGCTCTCCCATAGGACAGGAAGCTGGCTACACCTTC.

The chain joins TRBV9 to TRBJ2-2; TRBD2 matches at 7 bases. CDR3 length: 15 amino acids. Germline V gene sequence: CDR1 SGDLS, CDR2 YYNGEE. Losses at the gene ends were 4 bases for V and 5 bases for J; bases not matched to a gene: 8. CDR3 coding DNA: TGTGCCAGCAGCTTTACTCAGGGAGGGACCGGGGAGCTGTTTTTT. It encodes CASSFTQGGTGELFF.